These 10 T cell receptor beta chains were sequenced from one sample in a study of T cells after yellow fever vaccination. TCRdb called the 5' RACE reads again in MiXCR, with one record for every CDR3 protein. The table has about 310,000 distinct CDR3 sequences, roughly 4% seen once. The sample consisted of PBMCs, taken on the day of the yellow fever booster vaccination. These receptors were obtained from a man aged 18 to 35 who received the YFV17D yellow fever vaccine.

This clonotype was seen many times. The chain employs TRBV5-4 and TRBJ2-3; 14 nucleotides align to TRBD2. CDR3 length: 17 amino acids. Germline CDR1 is SGHNT and CDR2 is YYREEE (reference sequence). Trimming took 3 bases from V and 5 from J; bases not matched to a gene: 8. CDR3 region: CASSSGLAGGLLDTQYF. The CDR3 DNA is TGTGCCAGCAGCTCTGGACTAGCGGGGGGTCTTTTAGATACGCAGTATTTT.

This clonotype was counted at least ten times. This chain links TRBV5-4 with TRBJ2-5; maybe TRBD2 (6 bases). The CDR3 is 15 amino acids. The V end lost 4 bases, the J end lost 2 bases, and 15 bases lay between the germline ends. CDR1 and CDR2 from the germline V gene are SGHNT and YYREEE (reference sequence). The DNA for the CDR3 is TGTGCCAGCAGCGGAGGGGTGTTGGCTCAAGAGACCCAGTACTTC. This sequence encodes CASSGGVLAQETQYF.

The sample holds many counts of this clonotype. The gene calls are TRBV7-2 and TRBJ1-1, with D hard to call. The germline V gene has CDR1 SGHTA and CDR2 FQGNSA. The germline V and J ends were trimmed by 2 bases and 5 bases, with 15 bases remaining between them. The CDR3 loop spans 15 amino acids. CDR3 sequence (DNA): TGTGCCAGCAGCTTAATTGCAGGCTTCGATACTGAAGCTTTCTTT. It is translated as CASSLIAGFDTEAFF.

V is TRBV4-1 and J is TRBJ2-2, with D perhaps TRBD2 (5 bases). Trimming removed 0 bases from V and 7 bases from J, with 15 bases in between. The CDR3 is 16 amino acids. Germline-derived CDR1 and CDR2 are MGHRA and YSYEKL. The DNA of the CDR3 is TGCGCCAGCAGCCAAGATAGACGGGGAGTTAACGGGGAGCTGTTTTTT. Translating gives CASSQDRRGVNGELFF.

The chain uses TRBV7-8 and TRBJ1-6; 7 bases line up with TRBD1. The length of the CDR3 is 19 residues. V gave up 3 bases and J gave up 0 bases; unmatched junction bases: 11. CDR1 and CDR2 from the germline V gene are SGHVS and FQNEAQ. In DNA, the CDR3 is TGTGCCAGCAGCTTCGGAACAGGGGATATAAGCTCCTATAATTCACCCCTCCACTTT. This encodes CASSFGTGDISSYNSPLHF.

This clonotype was seen more than once but under ten times. The chain combines TRBV5-1 with TRBJ2-3; no reliable D call. CDR1 is SGHRS and CDR2 is YFSETQ in the germline V gene. The V end was cut by 4 bases, the J end by 5 bases, with 11 bases between. This CDR3 spans 13 amino acids. Here the CDR3 DNA reads TGCGCCAGCAGCCCTCAGTTGGGAGATACGCAGTATTTT. Its protein is CASSPQLGDTQYF.

This clonotype was detected a few times. V usage is TRBV6-1 and J usage is TRBJ1-6; unclear D gene. V shed 4 bases and J shed 9 bases, with 19 bases lying between them. The CDR3 is 16 amino acids. Germline V gene sequence: CDR1 MNHNS, CDR2 SASEGT. Here the CDR3 reads CASSVSQPSFGSPLHF. The CDR3 coding sequence is TGTGCCAGCAGTGTTAGCCAGCCCTCTTTTGGTTCACCCCTCCACTTT.

The genes are TRBV20-1 and TRBJ2-7; D unresolved. The CDR3 extends over 16 amino acids. V lost 4 bases and J 4 bases, leaving 23 bases between the germline ends. Germline CDR1 and CDR2: DFQATT and SNEGSKA (reference sequence). The CDR3 DNA sequence: TGCAGTGCTAAGCGCGTCGGGCGACAAAACCCTTACGAGCAGTACGTC. The encoded protein is CSAKRVGRQNPYEQYV.

This chain links TRBV28 with TRBJ1-4, with a possible D match to TRBD1 (6 bases). The CDR3 is made up of 16 amino acids. The V end lost 5 bases, the J end lost 4 bases, and 17 bases lay between the germline ends. Germline V gene sequence: CDR1 MDHEN, CDR2 SYDVKM. Here the CDR3 reads CASSTISDRDNEKLFF. DNA of the CDR3: TGTGCCAGCAGTACTATCTCGGACAGAGATAATGAAAAACTGTTTTTT.

This clonotype was seen ten or more times. This chain links TRBV6-5 with TRBJ2-7, with no clear D. V shed 2 bases and J shed 6 bases, with 11 bases lying between them. CDR3 length equals 13 residues. Germline CDR1 MNHEY, CDR2 SVGAGI. This chain's CDR3 is CASSYRGPGEQYF. As DNA, the CDR3 is TGTGCCAGCAGTTACCGTGGTCCGGGCGAGCAGTACTTC.